Here is one T cell receptor (beta chain) with its context. The sample belongs to a study of blood T cell repertoires in COVID-19. Study context: The United States, Italy and Spain provided the acute and convalescent COVID-19 samples. PBMCs, B-cell-depleted T cells, or T cells were the source of the cDNA or gDNA that made up the material.

The trim removed 4 bases at V and 8 bases at J, leaving 9 bases unmatched. This CDR3 is 14 amino acids long. Germline loops: CDR1 PRHDT, CDR2 FYEKMQ (reference sequence). Per the original methods: Estimation of nucleated cell counts was performed using reference gene primer amplification. The protocol was immunoSEQ multiplex PCR, while the TCRdb copy is restricted to in-frame clones and leaves out a portion. That table furnishes V, J and clone size, whereas the DNA furnished D and trimming. Among around 200,000 clones listed, about 90% were seen once. Sequenced: peripheral blood. The chain carries TRBV13 and TRBJ2-3; TRBD1 agrees at 7 bases. This clonotype originated in a man aged 35 to 55 with active or convalescent COVID-19. This CDR3 is CASSSRQGAGTQYF. In DNA, the CDR3 is TGTGCCAGCAGCTCAAGACAGGGTGCAGGTACGCAGTATTTT.